Listed below are T cell receptor beta chains from one sample, sequenced in a study of response to subunit inactivated influenza vaccine. TCRdb processed the RT-PCR reads anew with MiXCR; each CDR3 protein has one entry. The sample consists of around 760,000 distinct CDR3 sequences, over 11% of them appearing once. Sequenced here: PBMCs from blood, sampled 14 days before vaccination. The receptors shown here come from a man between 45 and 60 years old who received an inactivated influenza vaccine. Both conserved end residues are part of each CDR3. Fields, in order: clone size, D gene, V gene, J gene, CDR3 protein, CDR3 DNA. A D gene is named only where the DNA matches it firmly. Rows may omit the clone size; those that give it use once, few, many or a size class.

>few|-|TRBV6-2/TRBV6-3|TRBJ1-1
CASNALVNTEAFF
TGTGCCAGCAATGCCTTGGTGAACACTGAAGCTTTCTTT
>few|TRBD2|TRBV20-1|TRBJ2-5
CSAVQRGSHSDETQYF
TGCAGTGCTGTGCAGCGGGGGAGCCATAGCGACGAGACCCAGTACTTC
>few|TRBD1|TRBV7-9|TRBJ2-5
CASSFYRGARETQYF
TGTGCCAGCAGCTTTTACAGGGGGGCCAGGGAGACCCAGTACTTC
>-|TRBD2|TRBV12-3/TRBV12-4|TRBJ2-1
CASSRDYHEQFF
TGTGCCAGCAGCAGGGACTACCATGAGCAGTTCTTC
>many|-|TRBV20-1|TRBJ2-7
CSVEVFNEQYF
TGCAGTGTCGAGGTCTTTAACGAGCAGTACTTC
>many|TRBD2|TRBV4-3|TRBJ2-5
CASSQDLGREYGETQYF
TGCGCCAGCAGCCAAGATCTGGGGCGGGAGTATGGAGAGACCCAGTACTTC
>few|TRBD2|TRBV7-2|TRBJ2-7
CASSSIAGVPYEQYF
TGTGCCAGCAGCAGCATAGCGGGAGTCCCCTACGAGCAGTACTTC
>-|TRBD1|TRBV7-9|TRBJ2-7
CASSATGTAYEQYF
TGTGCCAGCAGCGCTACCGGGACAGCATACGAGCAGTACTTC
>few|TRBD1|TRBV10-3|TRBJ2-2
CAISAPGQGRTGELFF
TGTGCCATCAGTGCTCCGGGACAGGGGAGGACCGGGGAGCTGTTTTTT
>-|TRBD1|TRBV12-3/TRBV12-4|TRBJ1-2
CASSLVPGGLDYGYTF
TGTGCCAGCAGTTTGGTCCCAGGGGGCCTGGACTATGGCTACACCTTC
>many|TRBD2|TRBV20-1|TRBJ2-7
CSAEFGTSGSYEQYF
TGCAGTGCTGAATTCGGGACTAGCGGGAGCTACGAGCAGTACTTC
>once|TRBD2|TRBV29-1|TRBJ2-3
CSVEVQLAAGSTDTQYF
TGCAGCGTTGAAGTCCAACTAGCGGCAGGAAGCACAGATACGCAGTATTTT
>few|-|TRBV24-1|TRBJ2-1
CATSDWKRGEQFF
TGTGCCACCAGTGATTGGAAAAGGGGTGAGCAGTTCTTC
>few|-|TRBV13|TRBJ2-7
CASSIGRQGGDF
TGTGCCAGCAGCATTGGAAGGCAGGGTGGTGACTTC
>many|-|TRBV11-2|TRBJ2-3
CASSSSGIRTDTQYF
TGTGCCAGCAGCTCTAGTGGGATACGCACAGATACGCAGTATTTT
>few|-|TRBV24-1|TRBJ2-2
CATSDQGGFNTGELFF
TGTGCCACCAGTGACCAGGGGGGTTTTAACACCGGGGAGCTGTTTTTT